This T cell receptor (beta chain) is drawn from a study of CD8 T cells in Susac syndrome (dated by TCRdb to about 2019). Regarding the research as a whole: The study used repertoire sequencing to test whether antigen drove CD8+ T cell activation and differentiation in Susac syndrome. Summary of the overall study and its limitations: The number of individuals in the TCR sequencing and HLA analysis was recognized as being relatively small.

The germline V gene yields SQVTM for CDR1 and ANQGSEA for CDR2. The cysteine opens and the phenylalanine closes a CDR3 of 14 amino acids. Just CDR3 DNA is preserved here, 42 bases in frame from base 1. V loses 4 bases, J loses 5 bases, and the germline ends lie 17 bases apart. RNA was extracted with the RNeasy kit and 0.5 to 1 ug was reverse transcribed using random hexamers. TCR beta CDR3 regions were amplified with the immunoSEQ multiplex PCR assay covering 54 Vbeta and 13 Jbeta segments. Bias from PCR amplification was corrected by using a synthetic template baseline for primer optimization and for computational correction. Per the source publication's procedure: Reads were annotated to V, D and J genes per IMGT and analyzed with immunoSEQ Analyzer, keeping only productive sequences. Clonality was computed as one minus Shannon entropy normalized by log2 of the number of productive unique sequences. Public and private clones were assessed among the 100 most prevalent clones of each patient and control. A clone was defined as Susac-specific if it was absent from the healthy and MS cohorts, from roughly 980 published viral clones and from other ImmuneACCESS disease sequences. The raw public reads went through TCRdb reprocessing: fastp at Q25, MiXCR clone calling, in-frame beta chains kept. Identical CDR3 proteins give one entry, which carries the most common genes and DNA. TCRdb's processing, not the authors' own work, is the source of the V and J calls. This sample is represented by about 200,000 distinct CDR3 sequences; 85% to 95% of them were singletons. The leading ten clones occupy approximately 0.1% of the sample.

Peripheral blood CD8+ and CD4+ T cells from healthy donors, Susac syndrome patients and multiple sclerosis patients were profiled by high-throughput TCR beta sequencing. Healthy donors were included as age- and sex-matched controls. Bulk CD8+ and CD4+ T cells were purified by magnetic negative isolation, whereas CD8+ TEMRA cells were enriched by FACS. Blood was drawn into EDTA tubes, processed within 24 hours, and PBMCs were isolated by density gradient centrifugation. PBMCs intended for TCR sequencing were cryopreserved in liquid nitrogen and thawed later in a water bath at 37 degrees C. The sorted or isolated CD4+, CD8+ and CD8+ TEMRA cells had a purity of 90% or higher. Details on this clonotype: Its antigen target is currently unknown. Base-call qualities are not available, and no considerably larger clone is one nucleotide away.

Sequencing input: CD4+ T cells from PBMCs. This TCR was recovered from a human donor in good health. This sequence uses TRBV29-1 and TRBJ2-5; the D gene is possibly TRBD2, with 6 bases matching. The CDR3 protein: CSVVVSGGKETQYF. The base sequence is TGCAGCGTTGTGGTCTCAGGAGGGAAGGAGACCCAGTACTTC.